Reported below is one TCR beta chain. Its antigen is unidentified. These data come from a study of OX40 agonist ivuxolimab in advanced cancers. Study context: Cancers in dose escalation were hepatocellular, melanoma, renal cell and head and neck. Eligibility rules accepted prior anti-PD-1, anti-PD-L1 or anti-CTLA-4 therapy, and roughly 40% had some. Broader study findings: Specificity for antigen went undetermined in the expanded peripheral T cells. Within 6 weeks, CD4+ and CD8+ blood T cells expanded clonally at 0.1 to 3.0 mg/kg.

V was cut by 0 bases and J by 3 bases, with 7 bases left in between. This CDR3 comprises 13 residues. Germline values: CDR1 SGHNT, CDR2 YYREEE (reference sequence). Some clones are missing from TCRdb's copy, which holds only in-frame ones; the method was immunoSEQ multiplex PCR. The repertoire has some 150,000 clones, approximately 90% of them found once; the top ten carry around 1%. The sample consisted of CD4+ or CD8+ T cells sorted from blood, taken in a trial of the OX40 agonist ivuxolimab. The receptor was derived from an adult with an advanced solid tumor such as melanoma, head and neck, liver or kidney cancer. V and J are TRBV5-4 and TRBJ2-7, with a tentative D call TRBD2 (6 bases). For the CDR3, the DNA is TGTGCCAGCAGCTTGGCCGGGAGCTACGAGCAGTACTTC. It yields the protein CASSLAGSYEQYF. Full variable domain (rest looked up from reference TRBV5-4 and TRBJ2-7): ETGVTQSPTHLIKTRGQQVTLRCSSQSGHNTVSWYQQALGQGPQFIFQYYREEENGRGNFPPRFSGLQFPNYSSELNVNALELDDSALYLCASSLAGSYEQYFGPGTRLTVT.